Below, one TCR beta chain is given with its context. Its target is unknown. The germline CDR1 and CDR2 sequences are DFQATT and SNEGSKA (reference sequence). CDR3 length equals 16 residues. This entry comes from a study of monozygotic twins with inflammatory bowel disease. Study conclusions and caveats: IBD patients carried less diverse TCRbeta repertoires (inverse Simpson) than healthy co-twins.

No DNA is given; TCRdb re-called the 5' RACE reads and lists each CDR3 protein once. This sample's table reports approximately 330,000 distinct CDR3 sequences. This TCR derives from a human donor with ulcerative colitis or Crohn's disease, or a healthy co-twin of an affected twin (not recorded which). The rearrangement joins TRBV20-1 to TRBJ2-1; the D call of TRBD1 rests on TCRdb alone, since no DNA is present to check it. The sample taken for sequencing was blood. The CDR3 loop reads CSAHTPRGGSYNEQFF.